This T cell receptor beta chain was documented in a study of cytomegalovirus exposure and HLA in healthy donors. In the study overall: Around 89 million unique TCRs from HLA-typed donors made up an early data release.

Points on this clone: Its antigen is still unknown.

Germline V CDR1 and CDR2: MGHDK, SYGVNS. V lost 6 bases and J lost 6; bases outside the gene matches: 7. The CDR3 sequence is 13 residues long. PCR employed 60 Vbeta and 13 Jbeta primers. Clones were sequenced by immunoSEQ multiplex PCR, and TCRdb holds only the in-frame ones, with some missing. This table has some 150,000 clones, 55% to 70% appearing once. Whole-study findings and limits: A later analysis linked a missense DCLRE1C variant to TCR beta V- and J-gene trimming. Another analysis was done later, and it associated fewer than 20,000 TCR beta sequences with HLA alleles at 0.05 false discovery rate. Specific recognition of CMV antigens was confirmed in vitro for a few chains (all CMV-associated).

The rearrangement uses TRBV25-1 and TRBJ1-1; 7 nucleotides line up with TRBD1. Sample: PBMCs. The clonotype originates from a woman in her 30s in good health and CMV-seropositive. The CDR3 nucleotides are TGTGCCAGCAGGGAGACAGGGATCGCTGAAGCTTTCTTT. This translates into CASRETGIAEAFF.